This entry lists 25 T cell receptor beta chains sequenced from one sample in a study of identical twins. TCRdb re-derived calls from the 5' RACE reads in MiXCR, one entry per CDR3 protein. The table shows some 500,000 distinct CDR3 sequences, with roughly 21% occurring only once. These sequences were also reported in another study, on T cells expressing NK-cell markers.

The sequenced material came from CD4+ T cells sorted from blood. Source of these receptors: a young woman in good health.

This clonotype was recorded a few times. The chain combines TRBV18 with TRBJ2-1; 10 nucleotides align to TRBD2. Germline-derived CDR1 and CDR2 are KGHSH and LQKENI. This CDR3 spans 17 amino acids. J gave up 9 bases and V 6 bases, and 17 bases lay outside the gene matches. DNA for the CDR3: TGTGCCAGCTCCCCTAGCCTTCCTCCTAGCGGGAGATCTGAGCAGTTCTTC. It translates to CASSPSLPPSGRSEQFF.

The rearrangement joins TRBV6-2 or TRBV6-3 to TRBJ2-1; no clear D. V shed 0 bases and J shed 13 bases, with 13 bases lying between them. Germline CDR1 reads MNHEY; CDR2 reads SVGEGT. The CDR3 extends over 13 amino acids. The CDR3: CASSYSPTHQQFF. The DNA of the CDR3 is TGTGCCAGCAGTTACTCGCCCACCCACCAACAGTTCTTC.

Regarding this clonotype: One junction end does not reproduce the germline sequence, and a read error may be involved. The J gene is TRBJ2-1, the V gene TRBV20-1, with 10 bases aligning to TRBD2. The germline gives CDR1 DFQATT, CDR2 SNEGSKA (reference sequence). The length of the CDR3 is 15 residues. This CDR3 is CCAYTPSGGVSEQFF. CDR3 sequence (DNA): TGCTGTGCTTACACACCTAGCGGGGGTGTGAGTGAGCAGTTCTTC.

The chain recombines TRBV5-1 with TRBJ1-2, with D possibly being TRBD1 (5 bases). Per the germline V gene, CDR1 is SGHRS and CDR2 is YFSETQ. CDR3 length: 14 residues. V lost 6 bases and J lost 7, with 19 bases in between. The CDR3 DNA reads TGCGCCAGCAACGAAGGGACTCGAATTGGTGGCTACACCTTC. Translated, it gives CASNEGTRIGGYTF.

V and J are TRBV7-8 and TRBJ2-7; 12 nucleotides line up with TRBD2. V dropped 2 bases and J dropped 6; count of bases not matched to a gene: 11. CDR3 length: 17 amino acids. In germline, CDR1 is SGHVS, CDR2 FQNEAQ. The CDR3 reads CASSLTSGGLRSLEQYF. As DNA, the CDR3 is TGTGCCAGCAGCTTAACTAGCGGGGGGCTCCGCAGCCTCGAGCAGTACTTC. The variable domain in full, completed from reference TRBV7-8 and TRBJ2-7, reads GAGVSQSPRYKVAKRGQDVALRCDPISGHVSLFWYQQALGQGPEFLTYFQNEAQLDKSGLPSDRFFAERPEGSVSTLKIQRTQQEDSAVYLCASSLTSGGLRSLEQYFGPGTRLTVT.

This clonotype was seen a handful of times. V is TRBV18 and J is TRBJ2-5; D perhaps matches TRBD2 (5 bases). The CDR3 length is 14 residues. Germline assignment: CDR1 KGHSH and CDR2 LQKENI. Deletions cut 2 bases from V and 2 bases from J, with 9 bases between. As DNA, the CDR3 is TGTGCCAGCTCACCAGGACTGGAACAAGAGACCCAGTACTTC. Its protein product is CASSPGLEQETQYF.

This clonotype was counted only a few times. The chain recombines TRBV7-9 with TRBJ1-1; D is undetermined. The CDR3 spans 12 residues. Germline V gene lookup returns CDR1 SEHNR and CDR2 FQNEAQ (reference sequence). V was cut by 1 base and J by 8 bases, with 8 bases left in between. The CDR3 here is CASSLVEREAFF. CDR3 bases: TGTGCCAGCAGCTTAGTGGAGCGAGAAGCTTTCTTT.

V is TRBV27 and J is TRBJ1-5, with D perhaps matching TRBD1 (5 bases). V lost 6 bases, J lost 6 bases, and 15 bases lay in between. The CDR3 loop spans 14 amino acids. Germline loops: CDR1 MNHEY, CDR2 SMNVEV (reference sequence). The CDR3: CASSNGARGQPQHF. The CDR3 region has the DNA TGTGCCAGCAGCAATGGGGCGAGGGGTCAGCCCCAGCATTTT.

The chain joins TRBV20-1 to TRBJ2-7, with D uncertain. The CDR3 is 14 amino acids. Germline V gene lookup returns CDR1 DFQATT and CDR2 SNEGSKA (reference sequence). Trimming stripped 0 bases from V and 0 bases from J, with 9 bases between. The CDR3 bases are TGCAGTGCTAGAGAAAGCTTCAACTCCTACGAGCAGTACTTC. Amino acid sequence: CSARESFNSYEQYF.

This clonotype was counted between two and nine times. V gene TRBV29-1 combines with J gene TRBJ1-5; TRBD1 agrees at 9 bases. The CDR3 loop spans 12 amino acids. In germline, CDR1 is SQVTM, CDR2 ANQGSEA. Trimming took 5 bases from V and 7 from J; bases not matched to a gene: 3. In DNA, the CDR3 is TGCAGCGTTTGGGACAGGGACCAGCCCCAGCATTTT. Translated, it gives CSVWDRDQPQHF.

This clonotype has more than one count but fewer than ten. The chain employs TRBV3-1 and TRBJ1-1; D remains ambiguous. Trimming took off 1 base at V and 4 bases at J, with 10 bases between the two ends. CDR1 is LGHDT and CDR2 is YNNKEL in the germline V gene (reference sequence). CDR3 length: 14 residues. The CDR3 DNA reads as TGTGCCAGCAGCCAAGCTGGGTTGGGCACTGAAGCTTTCTTT. Translation gives CASSQAGLGTEAFF. Together with reference TRBV3-1 and TRBJ1-1, the CDR3 gives the full variable domain: DTAVSQTPKYLVTQMGNDKSIKCEQNLGHDTMYWYKQDSKKFLKIMFSYNNKELIINETVPNRFSPKSPDKAHLNLHINSLELGDSAVYFCASSQAGLGTEAFFGQGTRLTVV.

This clonotype has just a few counts. In DNA form, the CDR3 reads TGTGCCAGCAGGTTAACAGGGGCGGCCGAGCAGTACTTC. This gives the protein CASRLTGAAEQYF. This chain links TRBV12-3 or TRBV12-4 with TRBJ2-7; the match to TRBD1 covers 7 bases. The CDR3 loop spans 13 amino acids. With V trimmed by 6 bases and J by 6 bases, 8 bases remained unmatched.

The CDR3 bases are TGCGCCAGCAACAGACAGGGCCGAACACCCAATGAGCAGTTCTTC. Encoded protein: CASNRQGRTPNEQFF. The chain links TRBV5-1 to TRBJ2-1; 7 nucleotides match TRBD1. CDR1 and CDR2 from the germline V gene are SGHRS and YFSETQ. V gave up 6 bases and J gave up 6 bases; unmatched junction bases: 12. CDR3 length: 15 amino acids.

This chain joins TRBV27 and TRBJ2-3; 8 positions agree with TRBD2. The length of the CDR3 is 16 residues. V lost 5 bases, J lost 4 bases, and 11 bases stayed unmatched. CDR1 and CDR2 (germline): MNHEY, SMNVEV (reference sequence). The CDR3 spells CASSTPGAGVADTQYF. The CDR3, as DNA: TGTGCCAGCAGTACGCCCGGAGCGGGAGTAGCAGATACGCAGTATTTT.

Only a few counts were recorded for this clonotype. The gene calls are TRBV20-1 and TRBJ1-3; the D is unclear. The V end was cut by 2 bases, the J end by 0 bases, with 11 bases between. The CDR3 spans 15 residues. Germline loops: CDR1 DFQATT, CDR2 SNEGSKA (reference sequence). The CDR3, as DNA: TGCAGTGCTAGAAACAGAGCGGGCTCTGGAAACACCATATATTTT. It translates to CSARNRAGSGNTIYF.

This clonotype was seen more than once but under ten times. The chain carries TRBV12-3 or TRBV12-4 and TRBJ1-1; no reliable D call. This CDR3 comprises 11 residues. V lost 3 bases and J lost 8, with 7 bases in between. The CDR3 loop is CASSFLGEAFF. The CDR3 coding sequence is TGTGCCAGCAGTTTCCTAGGGGAAGCTTTCTTT.

This clonotype was detected a few times. V is TRBV20-1 and J is TRBJ2-2; no clear D. The CDR3 is 12 amino acids. Germline-derived CDR1 and CDR2 are DFQATT and SNEGSKA (reference sequence). With 4 bases removed from V and 6 bases from J, the gap between germline ends came to 9 bases. The CDR3 coding sequence is TGCAGTGCTAAGGTCCCTGCCGGGGAGCTGTTTTTT. Protein: CSAKVPAGELFF.

The chain couples TRBV27 to TRBJ2-7, with 8 positions matching TRBD2. After removal of 2 bases from V and 6 bases from J, the junction contained 9 bases not matched to a gene. The CDR3 contains 15 residues. Germline CDR1 MNHEY, CDR2 SMNVEV (reference sequence). The CDR3 region is CASSLKGTSLGEQYF. The CDR3 DNA sequence: TGTGCCAGCAGTTTAAAGGGGACTAGTTTGGGCGAGCAGTACTTC.

The rearrangement joins TRBV12-3 or TRBV12-4 to TRBJ1-1; the D is unclear. The ends were cut back, 0 bases at V and 11 bases at J, with 7 bases in the middle. The CDR3 is 11 amino acids. This CDR3 is CASSLAIGAFF. CDR3 nucleotides: TGTGCCAGCAGTTTAGCTATTGGGGCTTTCTTT.

The V gene is TRBV12-3 or TRBV12-4, the J gene TRBJ2-7, with D possibly matching TRBD1 (6 bases). The V gene lost 2 bases and the J gene lost 4 bases, with 18 bases spanning the gap. This CDR3 comprises 16 residues. In nucleotides, the CDR3 is TGTGCCAGCAGTTTACCCTCACAGGGCGCTCAGTACGAGCAGTACTTC. Its protein product is CASSLPSQGAQYEQYF.

The DNA for the CDR3 is TGTGCCAGCAGCCACAAGGGGTGGGGTACCGGGGAGCTGTTTTTT. It specifies CASSHKGWGTGELFF. The rearrangement joins TRBV6-1 to TRBJ2-2; D is possibly TRBD1 (5 bases). Germline V gives CDR1 MNHNS, CDR2 SASEGT. The V end was cut by 6 bases, the J end by 5 bases, with 16 bases between. The CDR3 consists of 15 residues.

The J gene is TRBJ2-3, the V gene TRBV15, with TRBD2 matching 13 bases. Trimming at V came to 2 bases and at J to 3 bases, leaving 2 bases not matched to a gene. The CDR3 sequence is 16 residues long. Germline loops: CDR1 LNHNV, CDR2 YYDKDF (reference sequence). CDR3 nucleotide sequence: TGTGCCACCAGCAGAAGGACTAGCGGGAGAACAGATACGCAGTATTTT. Amino acid sequence: CATSRRTSGRTDTQYF. Drawing the rest from reference TRBV15 and TRBJ2-3, the complete variable domain is DAMVIQNPRYQVTQFGKPVTLSCSQTLNHNVMYWYQQKSSQAPKLLFHYYDKDFNNEADTPDNFQSRRPNTSFCFLDIRSPGLGDTAMYLCATSRRTSGRTDTQYFGPGTRLTVL.

This clonotype was seen only a few times. CDR3 coding DNA: TGTGCCAGCAGCCTACAGGGGAGGGTGGGGGAGCAGTACTTC. It encodes CASSLQGRVGEQYF. The chain employs TRBV12-3 or TRBV12-4 and TRBJ2-7; D may be TRBD1 or TRBD2 (7 bases each). The germline V and J ends were trimmed by 6 bases and 7 bases, with 19 bases remaining between them. The CDR3 loop spans 14 amino acids.

This clonotype was detected ten times or more. V and J are TRBV27 and TRBJ1-5; D is undetermined. The CDR3 runs to 13 residues. The V gene lost 0 bases and the J gene lost 4 bases, with 4 bases spanning the gap. Germline V gives CDR1 MNHEY, CDR2 SMNVEV (reference sequence). The CDR3 loop is CASSLSGNQPQHF. The CDR3 DNA reads as TGTGCCAGCAGTTTATCGGGGAATCAGCCCCAGCATTTT.

The V call is TRBV3-1, the J call TRBJ1-2, with 8 bases aligning to TRBD1. The CDR3 runs 14 residues. Trimming at V came to 1 base and at J to 7 bases, leaving 5 bases not matched to a gene. The V gene's germline CDR1 is LGHDT and CDR2 YNNKEL (reference sequence). For the CDR3, the DNA is TGTGCCAGCAGCCAAGGCCAGGGGGCTTTTGGCTACACCTTC. Protein: CASSQGQGAFGYTF.